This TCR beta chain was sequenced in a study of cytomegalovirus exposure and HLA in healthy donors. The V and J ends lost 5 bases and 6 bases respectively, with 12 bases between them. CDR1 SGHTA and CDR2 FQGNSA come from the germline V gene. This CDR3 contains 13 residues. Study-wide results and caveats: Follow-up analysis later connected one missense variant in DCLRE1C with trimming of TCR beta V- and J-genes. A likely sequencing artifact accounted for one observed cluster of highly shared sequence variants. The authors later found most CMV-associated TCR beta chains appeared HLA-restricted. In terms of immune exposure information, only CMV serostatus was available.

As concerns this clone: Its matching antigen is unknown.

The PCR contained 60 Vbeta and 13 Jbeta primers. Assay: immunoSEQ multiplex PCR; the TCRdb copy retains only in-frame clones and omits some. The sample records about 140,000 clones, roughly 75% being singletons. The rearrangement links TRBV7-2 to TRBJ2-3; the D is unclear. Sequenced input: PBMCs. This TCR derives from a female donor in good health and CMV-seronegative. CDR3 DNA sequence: TGTGCCAGCAGCGAGTCCCCGCTGGATACGCAGTATTTT. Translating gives CASSESPLDTQYF.